The 28 T cell receptor beta chains below come from one sample, sequenced in a study of T cell responses to AZD1222 COVID-19 vaccine (dated by TCRdb to the early 2020s). Library prep was done by the immunoSEQ multiplex PCR assay. TCRdb retrieved this table from immuneACCESS and kept in-frame rearrangements only. Not all clones are present; in checked studies, unresolved V genes account for under half, and no reason is known for the remainder. This sample gives about 110,000 clones in total; roughly 80% of them show up just once. Jointly, the top ten make up approximately 10% of the sample. This specimen's time point label, per the study, means: baseline before first vaccination. Here the sequenced sample was peripheral blood, taken on day 0 of AZD1222 vaccination. Every receptor here comes from an adult in good health.

The rearrangement links TRBV5-4 to TRBJ2-7; D is perhaps TRBD1 (6 bases). Germline values: CDR1 SGHNT, CDR2 YYREEE (reference sequence). This CDR3 is 14 amino acids long. Trimming took 4 bases from V and 3 from J, leaving 14 bases between them. The chain's CDR3 is CASSPGQNYYEQYF. In DNA form, the CDR3 reads TGTGCCAGCAGCCCCGGACAGAACTACTACGAGCAGTACTTC.

The rearrangement uses TRBV18 and TRBJ2-7; no definite D call. V lost 6 bases and J 2 bases, leaving 8 bases between the germline ends. The CDR3 extends over 12 amino acids. Germline loops: CDR1 KGHSH, CDR2 LQKENI. CDR3 amino acids: CASSPQPYEQYF. The CDR3 DNA follows: TGTGCCAGCTCCCCTCAGCCCTACGAGCAGTACTTC.

This chain links TRBV9 with TRBJ2-6, with D possibly matching TRBD1 (6 bases). Germline CDR1 is SGDLS and CDR2 is YYNGEE. The V end was cut by 3 bases, the J end by 4 bases, with 20 bases between. This CDR3 contains 18 residues. The chain's CDR3 is CASSARTDVLGGANVLTF. In DNA form, the CDR3 reads TGTGCCAGCAGCGCGAGGACAGACGTACTGGGCGGGGCCAACGTCCTGACTTTC.

The chain links TRBV7-2 to TRBJ2-3; D is undetermined. The CDR3 is 12 amino acids. Germline V gene data show CDR1 as SGHTA and CDR2 as FQGNSA. Trimming took 0 bases from V and 7 from J, leaving 5 bases between them. As DNA, the CDR3 is TGTGCCAGCAGCTTAGCGTCCAATACGCAGTATTTT. Encoded protein: CASSLASNTQYF.

The chain joins TRBV7-9 to TRBJ1-2; D is unclear. V was cut by 5 bases and J by 3 bases, with 10 bases left in between. The length of the CDR3 is 13 residues. Germline V CDR1 and CDR2: SEHNR, FQNEAQ (reference sequence). CDR3 nucleotides: TGTGCCAGCAGCCTTGAGAGCTACTATGGCTACACCTTC. As protein: CASSLESYYGYTF.

The chain couples TRBV13 to TRBJ2-3, with D perhaps TRBD2 (6 bases). Germline loops: CDR1 PRHDT, CDR2 FYEKMQ (reference sequence). The V gene lost 0 bases and the J gene lost 2 bases, with 12 bases spanning the gap. This CDR3 region has 16 residues. CDR3 residues: CASSLGPAGATDTQYF. The CDR3 nucleotides are TGTGCCAGCAGCTTAGGTCCAGCGGGTGCCACAGATACGCAGTATTTT.

The chain recombines TRBV28 with TRBJ1-5, with 8 bases lining up with TRBD1. Germline V CDR1 and CDR2: MDHEN, SYDVKM. The CDR3 sequence is 16 residues long. J lost 0 bases, V lost 8 bases, and 9 bases had no gene match. The CDR3 DNA reads TGTGCCAGCGCATCAGGGGGCGCCGGTAGCAATCAGCCCCAGCATTTT. Translating gives CASASGGAGSNQPQHF.

The V gene is TRBV27, the J gene TRBJ1-5; D gene unclear. The CDR3 is made up of 17 amino acids. CDR1 MNHEY and CDR2 SMNVEV come from the germline V gene (reference sequence). Trimming pared 2 bases from V and 2 bases from J, leaving 16 bases between. As DNA, the CDR3 is TGTGCCAGCAGTTTAACGCCCGGCGCGCCTGGCAATCAGCCCCAGCATTTT. It is translated as CASSLTPGAPGNQPQHF.

CDR3: CAWSKGYGEAFF. The CDR3 DNA is TGTGCCTGGTCGAAGGGGTATGGGGAAGCTTTCTTT. The V call is TRBV30, the J call TRBJ1-1, with D possibly matching TRBD1 (5 bases). This CDR3 contains 12 residues. V gave up 5 bases and J gave up 8 bases, with 15 bases separating them. Germline CDR1 is GTSNPN and CDR2 is SVGIG (reference sequence).

The chain couples TRBV5-6 to TRBJ2-7; D not resolved. Germline V CDR1 and CDR2: SGHDT, YYEEEE. The CDR3 contains 13 residues. V gave up 2 bases and J gave up 7 bases, with 13 bases separating them. The CDR3 region has the DNA TGTGCCAGCAGCTTTATGGGCGGTAATGAGCAGTACTTC. Translation: CASSFMGGNEQYF.

This clone has only one observation. The chain couples TRBV27 to TRBJ1-6; no definite D call. The CDR3 is made up of 16 amino acids. CDR1 is MNHEY and CDR2 is SMNVEV in the germline V gene (reference sequence). V lost 2 bases to trimming and J lost 0 bases, with 8 bases between them. The CDR3 DNA is TGTGCCAGCAGTTTAGAACAGAGCTCCTATAATTCACCCCTCCACTTT. This codes for CASSLEQSSYNSPLHF.

Note on this clone: At one of its ends the junction is not consistent with the germline gene, which may arise from a read error. The chain employs TRBV10-3 and TRBJ1-2; 7 nucleotides line up with TRBD1. The CDR3 extends over 13 amino acids. From germline, CDR1 is ENHRY and CDR2 SYGVKD. The CDR3 DNA sequence: TGTGCGATCAAGGGTACAGGGGCCTATGGCTACACCTTC. It specifies CAIKGTGAYGYTF.

This clone is a singleton in its sample. The rearrangement uses TRBV4-2 and TRBJ1-6; no firm D call. Trimming cost V 3 bases and J 6 bases, with 12 bases left between them. The CDR3 sequence is 15 residues long. Germline loops: CDR1 LGHNA, CDR2 YNFKEQ. This CDR3 is CASSQVKVFNSPLHF. The CDR3 nucleotides read TGTGCCAGCAGCCAGGTCAAGGTCTTTAATTCACCCCTCCACTTT.

V usage is TRBV5-1 and J usage is TRBJ1-6, with D possibly matching TRBD1 (6 bases). CDR1 and CDR2 from the germline V gene are SGHRS and YFSETQ. V was pared by 5 bases and J by 7 bases, with 16 bases between. The length of the CDR3 is 15 residues. The CDR3 loop is CASSWGGQSNSPLHF. The CDR3 nucleotides read TGCGCCAGCAGTTGGGGGGGACAAAGCAATTCACCCCTCCACTTT.

The rearrangement links TRBV11-3 to TRBJ2-5, with D possibly called TRBD1 or TRBD2 (6 bases each). The CDR3 runs to 14 residues. In germline, CDR1 is SGHNT, CDR2 YENEEA. Trimming left V 7 bases short and J 4 bases short, with 16 bases between. The CDR3: CASKPGGAAETQYF. The DNA for the CDR3 is TGTGCCAGCAAACCCGGGGGCGCGGCAGAGACCCAGTACTTC.

This chain connects TRBV19 to TRBJ1-6; weak D call: TRBD1 (5 bases). Trimming cost V 3 bases and J 5 bases, with 11 bases left between them. CDR1 LNHDA and CDR2 SQIVND come from the germline V gene (reference sequence). This CDR3 is 15 amino acids long. In nucleotides, the CDR3 is TGTGCCAGTAGTATGGGGGGACCCAATAATTCACCCCTCCACTTT. It is translated as CASSMGGPNNSPLHF.

In its sample, this clone was seen once. The rearrangement uses TRBV4-3 and TRBJ2-3; 9 nucleotides agree with TRBD1. This CDR3 is built from 16 residues. Germline assignment: CDR1 LGHNA and CDR2 YSLEER. Trimming removed 3 bases from V and 5 bases from J; junction bases left unmatched: 9. The DNA of the CDR3 is TGCGCCAGCAGCCAGGGGTTACAGGGGGCGGGAGATACGCAGTATTTT. Amino acid sequence: CASSQGLQGAGDTQYF.

This clone was counted between two and nine times. V is TRBV24-1 and J is TRBJ1-5; D is unclear. V was shortened by 4 bases and J by 7 bases, with 7 bases between the two germline ends. The germline V gene encodes CDR1 KGHDR and CDR2 SFDVKD. The CDR3 is 12 residues long. The chain's CDR3 is CATSEVGQPQHF. The CDR3 DNA reads as TGTGCCACCAGTGAAGTTGGACAGCCCCAGCATTTT.

The rearrangement joins TRBV5-1 to TRBJ2-7, with D perhaps assigned TRBD1 or TRBD2 (5 bases each). The germline V gene encodes CDR1 SGHRS and CDR2 YFSETQ. Trimming shortened V by 5 bases and J by 7 bases, and 13 bases separated the two germline ends. This CDR3 has 12 residues. This chain's CDR3 is CASRGTVGEQYF. The DNA for the CDR3 is TGCGCCAGCAGGGGGACCGTCGGTGAGCAGTACTTC.

V usage is TRBV5-5 and J usage is TRBJ2-7; a possible D gene is TRBD2 (5 bases). V was cut by 4 bases and J by 0 bases, with 8 bases left in between. Looked up from germline, CDR1 is SGHKS and CDR2 is YYEKEE (reference sequence). The length of the CDR3 is 13 residues. In DNA form, the CDR3 reads TGTGCCAGCAGCCCCGGGGTCTCCTACGAGCAGTACTTC. It specifies CASSPGVSYEQYF.

The J gene is TRBJ1-6, the V gene TRBV7-9; weak D call: TRBD1 (5 bases). The V end lost 1 base, the J end lost 4 bases, and 11 bases lay between the germline ends. CDR3 length equals 16 residues. Germline CDR1 is SEHNR and CDR2 is FQNEAQ (reference sequence). The CDR3 DNA sequence: TGTGCCAGCAGCTTAGGTCCGGGACGGTATAATTCACCCCTCCACTTT. Amino acid sequence: CASSLGPGRYNSPLHF.

The CDR3 sequence is CASSEQTVRVAFF. The CDR3 DNA sequence: TGTGCCAGCAGTGAACAGACGGTGAGGGTCGCTTTCTTT. The chain uses TRBV6-1 and TRBJ1-1, with D hard to call. This CDR3 is 13 amino acids long. Trimming pared 2 bases from V and 11 bases from J, leaving 15 bases between. Germline CDR1 is MNHNS and CDR2 is SASEGT.

V gene TRBV9 combines with J gene TRBJ2-7, with D tentatively TRBD2 (5 bases). Germline CDR1 reads SGDLS; CDR2 reads YYNGEE. Trimming removed 0 bases at V and 2 bases at J, with 9 bases between. The CDR3 is 14 amino acids. CDR3 bases: TGTGCCAGCAGCGTAGCGGGGTCTACCTACGAGCAGTACTTC. Encoded protein: CASSVAGSTYEQYF.

The V call is TRBV4-1, the J call TRBJ1-5, with D perhaps TRBD1 (5 bases). This CDR3 is built from 14 residues. Germline V lookup: CDR1 MGHRA, CDR2 YSYEKL. The germline V and J ends were trimmed by 4 bases and 7 bases, with 14 bases remaining between them. The CDR3 is CASSRSGREQPQHF. CDR3 nucleotides: TGCGCCAGCAGCCGCTCGGGACGCGAGCAGCCCCAGCATTTT.

The rearrangement joins TRBV18 to TRBJ2-4; 7 nucleotides agree with TRBD1. The CDR3 extends over 16 amino acids. The germline V gene encodes CDR1 KGHSH and CDR2 LQKENI. V was pared by 3 bases and J by 0 bases, with 5 bases of the junction left unmatched. Here the CDR3 reads CASSPPGQIAKNIQYF. The CDR3 region has the DNA TGTGCCAGCTCACCCCCGGGACAGATAGCCAAAAACATTCAGTACTTC. The full variable domain, in which reference TRBV18 and TRBJ2-4 provide the parts outside the CDR3, is NAGVMQNPRHLVRRRGQEARLRCSPMKGHSHVYWYRQLPEEGLKFMVYLQKENIIDESGMPKERFSAEFPKEGPSILRIQQVVRGDSAAYFCASSPPGQIAKNIQYFGAGTRLSVL.

The V and J genes are TRBV10-3 and TRBJ2-1; the match to TRBD2 covers 11 bases. The CDR3 runs 16 residues. J gave up 7 bases and V 2 bases, and 7 bases lay outside the gene matches. Germline CDR1 ENHRY, CDR2 SYGVKD. CDR3 in DNA: TGTGCCATCAGTGAGGACCTAGCGGGAGGTTTAAATGAGCAGTTCTTC. It yields the protein CAISEDLAGGLNEQFF.

V gene TRBV28 combines with J gene TRBJ1-6, with a possible D match to TRBD1 (6 bases). This CDR3 region has 17 residues. The ends were cut back, 7 bases at V and 1 base at J, with 17 bases in the middle. The germline V gene has CDR1 MDHEN and CDR2 SYDVKM. The CDR3 here is CASTLSQGRSYNSPLHF. The CDR3, as DNA: TGTGCCAGCACCTTGAGTCAGGGGCGATCCTATAATTCACCCCTCCACTTT.

The chain recombines TRBV20-1 with TRBJ1-2; D not resolved. CDR3 length: 12 amino acids. Per the germline V gene, CDR1 is DFQATT and CDR2 is SNEGSKA (reference sequence). Trimming took 3 bases from V and 4 from J, leaving 9 bases between them. CDR3 residues: CSASRAAYGYTF. CDR3 DNA: TGCAGTGCTAGTAGGGCAGCCTATGGCTACACCTTC.